The rows below give T cell receptor beta chains drawn from one sample of a study of T cell responses to AZD1222 COVID-19 vaccine. Clones were read by immunoSEQ multiplex PCR, and TCRdb kept only the in-frame ones, dropping some. The top ten clones hold about 1.5% of a sample with roughly 120,000 clones, approximately 85% of them seen once. This specimen was peripheral blood, taken on day 0 of AZD1222 vaccination. The origin of the receptors is an adult in good health. Each CDR3 is given with its conserved first and last residue. D genes are given only for firm matches. Size is stated for part of the rows, as once, few or many counts, or as a class when the clone is expanded.

-,TRBD2,TRBV18,TRBJ2-1,TGTGCCAGCTCCCACTCAGCGGGAAACAATGAGCAGTTCTTC,CASSHSAGNNEQFF
-,TRBD1,TRBV4-1,TRBJ1-5,TGCGCCAGCAGCCAGGGGGACAGGGGGCCATGGCAGCCCCAGCATTTT,CASSQGDRGPWQPQHF
-,-,TRBV11-3,TRBJ1-2,TGTGCCAGCAGCTTAGGGTCCGGCCTTTCGGGCTACACCTTC,CASSLGSGLSGYTF
-,-,TRBV18,TRBJ2-7,TGTGCCAGCTCACCGGCAGGGGGGGGCAGAGGCTCCTACGAGCAGTACTTC,CASSPAGGGRGSYEQYF
-,-,TRBV7-3,TRBJ2-7,TGTGCCAGCAGCTTAGGAATTACCTACGAGCAGTACTTC,CASSLGITYEQYF
-,TRBD1,TRBV18,TRBJ2-7,TGTGCCAGCTCACCCTTACAGGGGGCGAGAACGAGATCCTACGAGCAGTACTTC,CASSPLQGARTRSYEQYF
-,-,TRBV27,TRBJ1-5,TGTGCCAGCAGTTTATCAGGGAACGAGCAGCCCCAGCATTTT,CASSLSGNEQPQHF
-,-,TRBV24-1,TRBJ1-5,TGTGCCACCAGTGAAGGAGCAGGGGTGAGCAATCAGCCCCAGCATTTT,CATSEGAGVSNQPQHF
-,-,TRBV18,TRBJ1-2,TGTGCCAGCTCACCACCGGGCAGCCAAAACCCTAACTATGGCTACACCTTC,CASSPPGSQNPNYGYTF
-,-,TRBV23-1,TRBJ1-1,TGCGCCAGCAGTCAATCTGGGCATTGTGATCCTGAAGCTTTCTTT,CASSQSGHCDPEAFF
-,-,TRBV23-1,TRBJ1-5,TGCGCCAGCAGTCCCCCCGAGGCGTATAGCAATCAGCCCCAGCATTTT,CASSPPEAYSNQPQHF
-,-,TRBV4-3,TRBJ1-6,TGCGCCAGCAGCCAGGGGGCCACCCTCCACTTT,CASSQGATLHF
-,TRBD2,TRBV14,TRBJ2-5,TGTGCCAGCAGCCAAGTTCGGGGGGGCGGACGGGAGACCCAGTACTTC,CASSQVRGGGRETQYF
-,-,TRBV7-3,TRBJ1-5,TGTGCCAGCAGCTGGGGGGGCGGTCAGCCCCAGCATTTT,CASSWGGGQPQHF
-,-,TRBV24-1,TRBJ2-2,TGTGCCACCAGTGAAACCGGGACGGCCACCGGGGAGCTGTTTTTT,CATSETGTATGELFF
-,-,TRBV5-6,TRBJ2-2,TGTGCCAGCAGCCCAAACCCCCATCAAGGGACGAACACCGGGGAGCTGTTTTTT,CASSPNPHQGTNTGELFF
-,-,TRBV7-9,TRBJ1-3,TGTGCCAGCAGCTCGACGTCGACAGGAACCCCTGGAAACACCATATATTTT,CASSSTSTGTPGNTIYF
-,-,TRBV19,TRBJ1-2,TGTGCCAGTAGTATAGAAGGAAGCTATGGCTACACCTTC,CASSIEGSYGYTF
-,-,TRBV7-2,TRBJ1-1,TGTGCCAGCAGCTTAGCGGGACACTTGAACACTGAAGCTTTCTTT,CASSLAGHLNTEAFF
-,TRBD1,TRBV6-5,TRBJ1-3,TGTGCCAGCAGCCCAGACAGGGGAGGTCCAAACACCATATATTTT,CASSPDRGGPNTIYF
-,-,TRBV12-3/TRBV12-4,TRBJ1-1,TGTGCCAGCAGTTTAGGTCGGGGCACTGAAGCTTTCTTT,CASSLGRGTEAFF
-,-,TRBV6-2/TRBV6-3,TRBJ2-7,TGTGCCAGCAGTGACCCCGGGTCAGGGGCCCCCGAGCAGTACTTC,CASSDPGSGAPEQYF
once,-,TRBV2,TRBJ1-5,TGTGCCAGCTCAGATCATCCGACAGACCTATATAGCAATCAGCCCCAGCATTTT,CASSDHPTDLYSNQPQHF
once,-,TRBV7-8,TRBJ1-6,TGTGCCAGCAGTCGTGACGGTAGCAATTCACCCCTCCACTTT,CASSRDGSNSPLHF
-,TRBD2,TRBV24-1,TRBJ2-1,TGTGCCACCAGTGATCGAGGACTAGCGGGAGGTTCCTACAATGAGCAGTTCTTC,CATSDRGLAGGSYNEQFF
-,TRBD1,TRBV18,TRBJ1-1,TGTGCCAGCTCAGAGGACAGGCTCCTCACTGAAGCTTTCTTT,CASSEDRLLTEAFF
-,-,TRBV24-1,TRBJ2-1,TGTGCCACCAAGGGGGGCTACAATGAGCAGTTCTTC,CATKGGYNEQFF
-,TRBD1,TRBV11-3,TRBJ1-2,TGTGCCAGCAGCTTTGCGGGACAGGGGGATCGGGGCTACACCTTC,CASSFAGQGDRGYTF
-,TRBD1,TRBV11-2,TRBJ2-2,TGTGCCAGCAGCTTTCCTCCGGGACAGGGCCCCGGGGAGCTGTTTTTT,CASSFPPGQGPGELFF
-,-,TRBV9,TRBJ1-3,TGTGCCAGCAGCGTAGGGGTCTCTGGAAACACCATATATTTT,CASSVGVSGNTIYF
-,TRBD1,TRBV9,TRBJ2-1,TGTGCCAGCAGCGTAGTTGAGGGGGCAAACAATGAGCAGTTCTTC,CASSVVEGANNEQFF
-,-,TRBV2,TRBJ1-5,TGTGCCAGCAGTGACTCCGTAGCCCAGCATTTT,CASSDSVAQHF
few,TRBD1,TRBV2,TRBJ1-1,TGTGCCAGCAGTCCAGGGGGGAGCAACACTGAAGCTTTCTTT,CASSPGGSNTEAFF
-,-,TRBV5-4,TRBJ1-4,TGTGCCAGCAGCTTGGAGGGAGGGCCGCAGGAAAAACTGTTTTTT,CASSLEGGPQEKLFF
-,-,TRBV25-1,TRBJ1-4,TGTGCCAGCAGTGGTTCGGTAGGGGTGACTAATGAAAAACTGTTTTTT,CASSGSVGVTNEKLFF
-,TRBD1,TRBV7-9,TRBJ1-5,TGTGCCAGCAGCGACAGGGATACAAATCAGCCCCAGCATTTT,CASSDRDTNQPQHF
-,-,TRBV30,TRBJ1-1,TGTGCCTGGGGACGGCCGAACACTGAAGCTTTCTTT,CAWGRPNTEAFF
-,-,TRBV6-2/TRBV6-3,TRBJ2-7,TGTGCCAGCAGTTACTCGCTGAGCGGCGCTAGCGACTCCTACGAGCAGTACTTC,CASSYSLSGASDSYEQYF
-,TRBD2,TRBV19,TRBJ2-4,TGTGCCAGTACGGGAGAGCGGGAGGGCGGCAAAAACATTCAGTACTTC,CASTGEREGGKNIQYF
-,-,TRBV3-1/TRBV3-2,TRBJ2-2,TGTGCCAGCAGCCAAGGGAGGGTAACCGGGGAGCTGTTTTTT,CASSQGRVTGELFF